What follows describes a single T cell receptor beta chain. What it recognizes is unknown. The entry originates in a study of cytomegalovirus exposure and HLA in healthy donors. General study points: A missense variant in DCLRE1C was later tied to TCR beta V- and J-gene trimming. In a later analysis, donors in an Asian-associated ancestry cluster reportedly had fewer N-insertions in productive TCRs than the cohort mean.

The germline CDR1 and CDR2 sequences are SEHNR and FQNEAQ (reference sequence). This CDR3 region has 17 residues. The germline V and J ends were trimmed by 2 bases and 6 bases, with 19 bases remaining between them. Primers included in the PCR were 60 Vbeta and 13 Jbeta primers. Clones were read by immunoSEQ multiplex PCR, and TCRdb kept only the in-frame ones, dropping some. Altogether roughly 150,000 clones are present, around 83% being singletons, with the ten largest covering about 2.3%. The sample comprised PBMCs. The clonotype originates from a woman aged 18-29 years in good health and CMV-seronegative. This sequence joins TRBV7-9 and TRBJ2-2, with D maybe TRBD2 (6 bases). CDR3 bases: TGTGCCAGCAGCTTATTGGGAGAACTGGAGGGCTCCGGGGAGCTGTTTTTT. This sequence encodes CASSLLGELEGSGELFF.